The 8 T cell receptor beta chains below come from one sample, sequenced in a study of T cell responses to AZD1222 COVID-19 vaccine. Some clones are missing from TCRdb's copy, which holds only in-frame ones; the method was immunoSEQ multiplex PCR. The sample has about 98,000 clones, roughly 80% seen once. The specimen comprised peripheral blood, sampled on day 0 of AZD1222 vaccination. The receptor source for this set is an adult in good health.

This chain joins TRBV2 and TRBJ2-4; 14 nucleotides agree with TRBD2. V shed 5 bases, J shed 0 bases, and the junction held 9 bases outside the gene matches. Germline values: CDR1 SNHLY, CDR2 FYNNEI. The CDR3 sequence is 19 residues long. The CDR3 reads CASSLSGLAGGLAKNIQYF. CDR3 in DNA: TGTGCCAGCAGTCTCTCCGGACTAGCGGGGGGCCTAGCCAAAAACATTCAGTACTTC. Complete variable domain (other parts from reference TRBV2 and TRBJ2-4): EPEVTQTPSHQVTQMGQEVILRCVPISNHLYFYWYRQILGQKVEFLVSFYNNEISEKSEIFDDQFSVERPDGSNFTLKIRSTKLEDSAMYFCASSLSGLAGGLAKNIQYFGAGTRLSVL.

This sequence joins TRBV15 and TRBJ2-1, with D hard to call. The CDR3 has 13 residues. The V end lost 1 base, the J end lost 2 bases, and 3 bases lay between the germline ends. The germline V gene encodes CDR1 LNHNV and CDR2 YYDKDF (reference sequence). The CDR3 DNA sequence: TGTGCCACCAGCAGAGTTGCCTACAATGAGCAGTTCTTC. Amino acid sequence: CATSRVAYNEQFF.

This clone was counted between two and nine times. The CDR3 nucleotides are TGTGCCAGCAGGCGGGAGAAGGGCACCGGGGAGCTGTTTTTT. Residues: CASRREKGTGELFF. This chain uses TRBV2 with TRBJ2-2, with 7 bases fitting TRBD2. The J segment lost 4 bases and the V segment lost 6 bases, leaving 5 bases of the junction unmatched. This CDR3 is built from 14 residues. Germline loops: CDR1 SNHLY, CDR2 FYNNEI.

This chain uses TRBV5-1 with TRBJ2-1; TRBD1 is a possible D gene (5 bases). Germline lookup yields CDR1 SGHRS and CDR2 YFSETQ. Trimming left V 0 bases short and J 4 bases short, with 11 bases between. CDR3 length: 15 residues. The CDR3 region is CASSLDGAVYNEQFF. The CDR3 DNA sequence: TGCGCCAGCAGCTTGGATGGGGCGGTATACAATGAGCAGTTCTTC.

The chain couples TRBV6-5 to TRBJ2-3; the match to TRBD1 covers 9 bases. The CDR3 sequence is 14 residues long. V lost 6 bases to trimming and J lost 6 bases; unmatched junction nucleotides: 7. Germline V CDR1 and CDR2: MNHEY, SVGAGI. CDR3: CASRLGQGTDTQYF. CDR3 DNA: TGTGCCAGCAGGCTAGGACAGGGGACGGATACGCAGTATTTT.

The rearrangement links TRBV5-1 to TRBJ2-2; D not resolved. The CDR3 runs to 14 residues. Germline CDR1 reads SGHRS; CDR2 reads YFSETQ. V lost 0 bases, J lost 6 bases, and 9 bases lay in between. CDR3 DNA sequence: TGCGCCAGCAGCTTGGACACTTCCGCCGGGGAGCTGTTTTTT. Its translation is CASSLDTSAGELFF. The variable domain in full, with the rest retrieved from reference TRBV5-1 and TRBJ2-2, is KAGVTQTPRYLIKTRGQQVTLSCSPISGHRSVSWYQQTPGQGLQFLFEYFSETQRNKGNFPGRFSGRQFSNSRSEMNVSTLELGDSALYLCASSLDTSAGELFFGEGSRLTVL.

The chain recombines TRBV2 with TRBJ1-2; no clear D. The CDR3 extends over 13 amino acids. Germline CDR1 SNHLY, CDR2 FYNNEI. Trimming removed 0 bases at V and 7 bases at J, with 9 bases between. The CDR3 spells CASSEAGRSGYTF. CDR3 nucleotide sequence: TGTGCCAGCAGTGAAGCCGGTCGGAGTGGCTACACCTTC.

This sequence joins TRBV14 and TRBJ1-3; D is possibly TRBD1 (5 bases). The CDR3 runs 14 residues. V was shortened by 1 base and J by 4 bases, with 8 bases between the two germline ends. Germline CDR1 is SGHDN and CDR2 is FVKESK. The CDR3 loop is CASSQGRVGNTIYF. The DNA for the CDR3 is TGTGCCAGCAGCCAAGGCAGGGTCGGAAACACCATATATTTT. Full variable domain (outside the CDR3, taken from reference TRBV14 and TRBJ1-3): EAGVTQFPSHSVIEKGQTVTLRCDPISGHDNLYWYRRVMGKEIKFLLHFVKESKQDESGMPNNRFLAERTGGTYSTLKVQPAELEDSGVYFCASSQGRVGNTIYFGEGSWLTVV.